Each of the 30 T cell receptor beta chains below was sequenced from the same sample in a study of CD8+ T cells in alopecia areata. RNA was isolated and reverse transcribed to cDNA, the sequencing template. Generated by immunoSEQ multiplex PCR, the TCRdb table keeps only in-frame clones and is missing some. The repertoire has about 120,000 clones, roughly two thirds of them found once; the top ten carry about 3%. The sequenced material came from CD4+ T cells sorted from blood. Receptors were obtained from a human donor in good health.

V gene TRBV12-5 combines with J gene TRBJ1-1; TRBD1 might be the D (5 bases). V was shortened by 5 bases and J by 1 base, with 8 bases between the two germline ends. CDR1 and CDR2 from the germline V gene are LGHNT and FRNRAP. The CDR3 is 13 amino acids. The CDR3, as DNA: TGTGCTAGTGGTATCCAGGGGAACACTGAAGCTTTCTTT. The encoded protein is CASGIQGNTEAFF.

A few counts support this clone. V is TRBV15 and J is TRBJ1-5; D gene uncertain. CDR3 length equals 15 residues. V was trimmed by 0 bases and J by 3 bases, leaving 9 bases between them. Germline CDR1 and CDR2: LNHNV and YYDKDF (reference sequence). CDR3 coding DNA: TGTGCCACCAGCAGAGACCCCGCAGTCAATCAGCCCCAGCATTTT. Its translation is CATSRDPAVNQPQHF.

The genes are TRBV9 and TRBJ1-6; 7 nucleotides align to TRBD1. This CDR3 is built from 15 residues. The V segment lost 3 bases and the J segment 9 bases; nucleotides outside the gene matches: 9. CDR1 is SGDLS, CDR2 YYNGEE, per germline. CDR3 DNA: TGTGCCAGCAGCGACGAGGTCCAGGGGGGTTCACCCCTCCACTTT. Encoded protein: CASSDEVQGGSPLHF.

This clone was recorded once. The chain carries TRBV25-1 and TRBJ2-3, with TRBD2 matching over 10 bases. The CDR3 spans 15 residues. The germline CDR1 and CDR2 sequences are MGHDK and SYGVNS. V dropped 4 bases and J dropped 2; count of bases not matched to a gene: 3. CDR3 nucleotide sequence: TGTGCCAGCAGTGGGACTAGCGGAGTCACAGATACGCAGTATTTT. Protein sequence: CASSGTSGVTDTQYF.

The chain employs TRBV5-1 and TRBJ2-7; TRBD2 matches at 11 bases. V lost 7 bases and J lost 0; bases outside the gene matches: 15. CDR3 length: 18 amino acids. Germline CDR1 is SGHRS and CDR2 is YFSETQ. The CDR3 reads CASSHGTSGGQSSYEQYF. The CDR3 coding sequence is TGCGCCAGCTCCCACGGAACTAGCGGGGGCCAGAGCTCCTACGAGCAGTACTTC.

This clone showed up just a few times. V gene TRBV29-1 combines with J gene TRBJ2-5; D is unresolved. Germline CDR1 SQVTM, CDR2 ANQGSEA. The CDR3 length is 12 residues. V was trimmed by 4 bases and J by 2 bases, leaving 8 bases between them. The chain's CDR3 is CSVGNLQETQYF. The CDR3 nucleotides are TGCAGCGTTGGAAACCTACAAGAGACCCAGTACTTC.

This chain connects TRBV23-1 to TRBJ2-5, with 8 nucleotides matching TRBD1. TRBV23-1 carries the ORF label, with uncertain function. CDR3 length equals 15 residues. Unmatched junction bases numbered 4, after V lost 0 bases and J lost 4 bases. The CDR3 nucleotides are TGCGCCAGCAGTCAATCACAGGGGGGCCGAGAGACCCAGTACTTC. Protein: CASSQSQGGRETQYF.

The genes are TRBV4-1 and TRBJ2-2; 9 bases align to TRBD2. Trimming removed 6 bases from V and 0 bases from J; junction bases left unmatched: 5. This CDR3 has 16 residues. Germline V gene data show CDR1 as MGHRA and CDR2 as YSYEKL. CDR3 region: CASRGQRGANTGELFF. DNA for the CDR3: TGCGCCAGCAGGGGGCAGCGGGGGGCGAACACCGGGGAGCTGTTTTTT.

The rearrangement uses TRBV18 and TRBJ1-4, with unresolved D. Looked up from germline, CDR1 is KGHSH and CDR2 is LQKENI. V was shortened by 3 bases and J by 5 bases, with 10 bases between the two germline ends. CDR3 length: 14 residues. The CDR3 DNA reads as TGTGCCAGCTCACCTCCTAGGCCGAATGAAAAACTGTTTTTT. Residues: CASSPPRPNEKLFF.

CDR3 loop: CSVSGNTEAFF. The CDR3, as DNA: TGCAGCGTTTCGGGGAACACTGAAGCTTTCTTT. This chain connects TRBV29-1 to TRBJ1-1, with D uncertain. The germline CDR1 and CDR2 sequences are SQVTM and ANQGSEA. This CDR3 comprises 11 residues. Trimming stripped 5 bases from V and 1 base from J, with 5 bases between.

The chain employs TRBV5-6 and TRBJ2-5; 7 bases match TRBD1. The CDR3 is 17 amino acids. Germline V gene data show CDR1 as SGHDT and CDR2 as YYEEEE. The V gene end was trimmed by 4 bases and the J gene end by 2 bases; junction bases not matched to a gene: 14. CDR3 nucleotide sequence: TGTGCCAGCAGCAGACAGGGAGTTCGGACACAGCAAGAGACCCAGTACTTC. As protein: CASSRQGVRTQQETQYF.

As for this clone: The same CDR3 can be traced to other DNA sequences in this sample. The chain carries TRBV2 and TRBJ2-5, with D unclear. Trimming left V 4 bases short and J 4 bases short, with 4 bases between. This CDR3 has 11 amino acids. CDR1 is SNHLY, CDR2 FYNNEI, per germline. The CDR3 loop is CASSVGETQYF. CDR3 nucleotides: TGTGCCAGCAGTGTGGGAGAGACCCAGTACTTC.

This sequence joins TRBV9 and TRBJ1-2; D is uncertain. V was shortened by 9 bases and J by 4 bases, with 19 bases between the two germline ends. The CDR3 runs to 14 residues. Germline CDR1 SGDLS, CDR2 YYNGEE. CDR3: CANPALSSPYGYTF. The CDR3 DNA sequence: TGTGCCAACCCGGCTTTAAGTTCGCCCTATGGCTACACCTTC.

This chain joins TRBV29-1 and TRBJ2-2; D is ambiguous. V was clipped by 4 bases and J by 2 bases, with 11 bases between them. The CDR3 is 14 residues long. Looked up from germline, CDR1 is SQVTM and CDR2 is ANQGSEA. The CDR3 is CSVATASNTGELFF. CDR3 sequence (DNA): TGCAGCGTTGCGACCGCTTCTAACACCGGGGAGCTGTTTTTT.

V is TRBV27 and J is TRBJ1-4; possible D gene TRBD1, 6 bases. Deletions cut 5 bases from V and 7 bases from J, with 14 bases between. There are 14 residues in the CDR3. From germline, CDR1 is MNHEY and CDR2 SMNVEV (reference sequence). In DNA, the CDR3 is TGTGCCAGCAGTGGGACGCGGGGGCTTGAAAAACTGTTTTTT. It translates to CASSGTRGLEKLFF.

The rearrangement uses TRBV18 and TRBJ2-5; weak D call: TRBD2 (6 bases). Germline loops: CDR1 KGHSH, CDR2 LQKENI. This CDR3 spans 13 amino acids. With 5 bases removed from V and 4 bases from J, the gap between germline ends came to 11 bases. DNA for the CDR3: TGTGCCAGCTCAGCCACTAGCACAGAGACCCAGTACTTC. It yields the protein CASSATSTETQYF.

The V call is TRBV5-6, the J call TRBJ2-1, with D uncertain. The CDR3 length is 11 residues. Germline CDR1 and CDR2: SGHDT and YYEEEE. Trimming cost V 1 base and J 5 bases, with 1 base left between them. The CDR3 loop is CASSLNNEQFF. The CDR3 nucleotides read TGTGCCAGCAGCTTGAACAATGAGCAGTTCTTC.

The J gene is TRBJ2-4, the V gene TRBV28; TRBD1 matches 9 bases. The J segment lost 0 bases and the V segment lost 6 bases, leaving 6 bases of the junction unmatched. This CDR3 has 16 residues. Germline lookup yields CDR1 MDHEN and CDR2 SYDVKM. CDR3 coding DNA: TGTGCCAGCAGCCTTACAGGGGGCACAGCCAAAAACATTCAGTACTTC. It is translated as CASSLTGGTAKNIQYF.

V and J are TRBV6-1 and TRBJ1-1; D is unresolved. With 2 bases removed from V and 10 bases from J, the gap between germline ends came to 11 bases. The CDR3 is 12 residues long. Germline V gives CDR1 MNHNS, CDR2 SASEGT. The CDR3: CASSENPRGAFF. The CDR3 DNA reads TGTGCCAGCAGTGAAAACCCAAGAGGAGCTTTCTTT.

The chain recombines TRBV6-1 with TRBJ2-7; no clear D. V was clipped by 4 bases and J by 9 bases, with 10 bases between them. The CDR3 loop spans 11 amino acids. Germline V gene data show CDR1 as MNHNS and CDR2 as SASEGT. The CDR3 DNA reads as TGTGCCAGCAGTGGGTCTCGTGGGCAGTACTTC. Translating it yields CASSGSRGQYF.

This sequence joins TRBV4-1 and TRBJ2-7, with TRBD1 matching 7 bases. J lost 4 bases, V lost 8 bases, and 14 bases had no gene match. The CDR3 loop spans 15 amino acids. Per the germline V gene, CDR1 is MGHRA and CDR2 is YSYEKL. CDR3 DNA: TGCGCCAGCGGGCCCCTCGGACAGGAGAGTTACGAGCAGTACTTC. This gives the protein CASGPLGQESYEQYF.

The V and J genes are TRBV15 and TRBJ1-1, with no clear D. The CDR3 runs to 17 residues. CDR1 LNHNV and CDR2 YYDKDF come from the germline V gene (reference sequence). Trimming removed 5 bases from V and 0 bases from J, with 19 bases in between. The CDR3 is CATSLRSSRRMNTEAFF. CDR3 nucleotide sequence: TGTGCCACCAGCCTGAGATCGAGCAGACGCATGAACACTGAAGCTTTCTTT.

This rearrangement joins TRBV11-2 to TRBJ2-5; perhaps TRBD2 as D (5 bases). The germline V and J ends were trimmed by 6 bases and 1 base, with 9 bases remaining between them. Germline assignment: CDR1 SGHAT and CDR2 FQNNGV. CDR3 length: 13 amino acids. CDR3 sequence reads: CASRFSGQETQYF. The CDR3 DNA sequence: TGTGCCAGCAGATTCAGCGGCCAAGAGACCCAGTACTTC. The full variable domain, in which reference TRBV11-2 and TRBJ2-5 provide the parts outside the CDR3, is EAGVAQSPRYKIIEKRQSVAFWCNPISGHATLYWYQQILGQGPKLLIQFQNNGVVDDSQLPKDRFSAERLKGVDSTLKIQPAKLEDSAVYLCASRFSGQETQYFGPGTRLLVL.

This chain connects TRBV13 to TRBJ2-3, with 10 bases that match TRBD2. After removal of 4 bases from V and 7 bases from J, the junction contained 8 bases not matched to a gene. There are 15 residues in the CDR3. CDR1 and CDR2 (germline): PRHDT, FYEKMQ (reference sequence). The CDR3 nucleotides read TGTGCCAGCAGCTACCGGGCTAGCGGGGGATATACGCAGTATTTT. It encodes CASSYRASGGYTQYF.

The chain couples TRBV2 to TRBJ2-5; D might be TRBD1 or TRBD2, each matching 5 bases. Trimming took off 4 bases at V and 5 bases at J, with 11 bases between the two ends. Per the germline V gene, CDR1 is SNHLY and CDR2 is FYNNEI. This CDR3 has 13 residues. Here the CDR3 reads CASSGPWGETQYF. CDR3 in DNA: TGTGCCAGCAGTGGGCCTTGGGGGGAGACCCAGTACTTC.

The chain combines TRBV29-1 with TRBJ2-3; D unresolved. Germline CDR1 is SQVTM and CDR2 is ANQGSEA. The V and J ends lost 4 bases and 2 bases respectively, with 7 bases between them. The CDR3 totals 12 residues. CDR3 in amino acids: CSVVELTDTQYF. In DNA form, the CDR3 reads TGCAGCGTTGTAGAGCTCACAGATACGCAGTATTTT.

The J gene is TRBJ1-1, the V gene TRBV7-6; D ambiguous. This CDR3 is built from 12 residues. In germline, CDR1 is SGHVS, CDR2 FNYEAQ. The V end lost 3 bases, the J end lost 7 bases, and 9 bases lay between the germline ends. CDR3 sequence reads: CASSFTGGEAFF. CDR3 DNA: TGTGCCAGCAGCTTTACGGGAGGTGAAGCTTTCTTT. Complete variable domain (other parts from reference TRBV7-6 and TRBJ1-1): GAGVSQSPRYKVTKRGQDVALRCDPISGHVSLYWYRQALGQGPEFLTYFNYEAQQDKSGLPNDRFSAERPEGSISTLTIQRTEQRDSAMYRCASSFTGGEAFFGQGTRLTVV.

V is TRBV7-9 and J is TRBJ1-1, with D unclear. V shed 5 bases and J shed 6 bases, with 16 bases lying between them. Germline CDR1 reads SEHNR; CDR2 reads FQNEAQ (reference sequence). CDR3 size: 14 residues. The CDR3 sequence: CASSREVTNAEAFF. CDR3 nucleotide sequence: TGTGCCAGCAGCCGGGAGGTTACCAACGCTGAAGCTTTCTTT.

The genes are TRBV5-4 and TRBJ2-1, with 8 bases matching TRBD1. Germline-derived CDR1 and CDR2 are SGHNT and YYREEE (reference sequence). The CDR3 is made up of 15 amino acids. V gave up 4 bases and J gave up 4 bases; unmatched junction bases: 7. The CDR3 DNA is TGTGCCAGCAGCCCTGCCGGGACAGGTTACAATGAGCAGTTCTTC. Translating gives CASSPAGTGYNEQFF.

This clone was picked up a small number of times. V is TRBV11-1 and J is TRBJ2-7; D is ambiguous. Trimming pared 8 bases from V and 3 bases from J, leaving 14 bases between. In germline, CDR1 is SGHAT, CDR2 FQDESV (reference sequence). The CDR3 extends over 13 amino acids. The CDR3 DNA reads TGTGCCAGCGCAAACACGGGCCGCTACGAGCAGTACTTC. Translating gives CASANTGRYEQYF.